The T cell receptor beta chain under discussion was sequenced for a study of blood T cell repertoires in COVID-19. The method was immunoSEQ multiplex PCR; TCRdb's version includes in-frame clones alone and lacks a portion of them. The sample has some 270,000 clones; around 90% are singletons. Germline CDR1 and CDR2: SEHNR and FQNEAQ (reference sequence). The CDR3 covers 14 residues. The V gene lost 5 bases and the J gene lost 1 base, with 11 bases spanning the gap. The chain combines TRBV7-9 with TRBJ1-1; unclear D gene. This sequence originates from a woman between 40 and 50 years old who had been exposed to COVID-19. The sample was PBMCs or T cells enriched from blood (not recorded which). This CDR3 is CASSHNSGNTEAFF. The CDR3, as DNA: TGTGCCAGCAGCCATAACTCAGGGAACACTGAAGCTTTCTTT.